Given below is one T cell receptor (beta chain) in context. What it recognizes is unknown. Several immunoSEQ 96-well plates shared each subset's DNA, each plate a replicate. The data were produced by immunoSEQ multiplex PCR, yet TCRdb's version contains in-frame clones alone and is incomplete. Of fewer than 600,000 clones listed, roughly three quarters are singletons. The CDR3 contains 16 residues. Trimming took 2 bases from V and 6 from J; bases not matched to a gene: 8. Germline-derived CDR1 and CDR2 are MDHEN and SYDVKM. The record originates from a study of shared clonotypes between healthy human individuals. About the research overall: Donors, aged 18 to 49, were two women and three men.

The study, taken as a whole, reports: Sampling used blood alone; tissue repertoires probably differ. An effect of sequencing depth on clonotype sharing among donors was expected.

This chain connects TRBV28 to TRBJ2-1; 9 bases map to TRBD1. This sequence originates from a woman in her forties in good health. Some clones in this sample may be carry-over from other donors' samples. Sample: PBMCs. The CDR3 sequence: CASSLPGTGLLNEQFF. In nucleotides, the CDR3 is TGTGCCAGCAGTTTACCAGGGACAGGGCTCCTCAATGAGCAGTTCTTC.